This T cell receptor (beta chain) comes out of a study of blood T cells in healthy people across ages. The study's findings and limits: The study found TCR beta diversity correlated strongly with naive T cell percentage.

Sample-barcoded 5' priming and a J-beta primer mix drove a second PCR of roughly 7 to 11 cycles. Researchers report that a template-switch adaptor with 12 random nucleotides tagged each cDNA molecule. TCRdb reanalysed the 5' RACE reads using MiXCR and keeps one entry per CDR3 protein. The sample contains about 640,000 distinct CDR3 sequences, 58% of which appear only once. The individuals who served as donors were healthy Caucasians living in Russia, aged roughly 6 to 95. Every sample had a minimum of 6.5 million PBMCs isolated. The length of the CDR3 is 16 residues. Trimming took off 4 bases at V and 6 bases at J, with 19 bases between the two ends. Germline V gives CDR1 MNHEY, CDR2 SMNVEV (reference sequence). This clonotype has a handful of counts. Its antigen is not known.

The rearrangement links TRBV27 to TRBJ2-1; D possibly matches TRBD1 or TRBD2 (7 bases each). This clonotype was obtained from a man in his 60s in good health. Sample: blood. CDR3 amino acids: CASSSPSRGRANEQFF. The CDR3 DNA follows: TGTGCCAGCAGTTCCCCTAGCAGGGGGAGGGCCAATGAGCAGTTCTTC.